Listed here are 14 T cell receptor beta chains from one sample, sequenced in a study of T cell repertoires in cytomegalovirus infection. Which antigens these TCRs recognize remains unknown. TCRdb re-called the reads through MiXCR, storing one row per CDR3 protein. The table includes approximately 1,000,000 distinct CDR3 sequences, approximately 31% detected once. The sample here was cultured CD8+ T cells from PBMCs, taken from culture after CMV antigen stimulation. Receptors originate from a human donor in good health (CMV status not recorded). Some clones in this sample may be carry-over from other donors' samples.

Of note for this clonotype: This may be a read error, as it is one base from a much larger clone. This chain links TRBV7-8 with TRBJ2-5, with TRBD2 matching 11 bases. Germline V gene lookup returns CDR1 SGHVS and CDR2 FQNEAQ. This CDR3 has 16 amino acids. The DNA of the CDR3 is TGTGCCAGCAGCTCTCTAGCGGGGGGTGCCCAAGGGACCCAGTACTTC. Residues: CASSSLAGGAQGTQYF. Filled out from reference TRBV7-8 and TRBJ2-5, the complete variable domain reads GAGVSQSPRYKVAKRGQDVALRCDPISGHVSLFWYQQALGQGPEFLTYFQNEAQLDKSGLPSDRFFAERPEGSVSTLKIQRTQQEDSAVYLCASSSLAGGAQGTQYFGPGTRLLVL.

The gene calls are TRBV2 and TRBJ1-1; a weak D match, TRBD1 (6 bases). The CDR3 loop spans 14 amino acids. The germline V gene encodes CDR1 SNHLY and CDR2 FYNNEI. V lost 9 bases and J 8 bases, leaving 22 bases between the germline ends. The CDR3 reads CARTVTGLLGEAFF. CDR3 sequence (DNA): TGTGCCAGGACCGTGACAGGCCTATTAGGGGAAGCTTTCTTT.

V gene TRBV11-1 combines with J gene TRBJ1-3; 10 bases align to TRBD1. After removal of 4 bases from V and 4 bases from J, the junction contained 7 bases not matched to a gene. The length of the CDR3 is 16 residues. CDR1 and CDR2 from the germline V gene are SGHAT and FQDESV (reference sequence). Here the CDR3 reads CASSSPGTGVGNTIYF. CDR3 nucleotide sequence: TGTGCCAGCAGCTCCCCCGGGACAGGGGTCGGAAACACCATATATTTT.

The V gene is TRBV6-5, the J gene TRBJ2-7; D gene uncertain. The CDR3 is 14 amino acids. V was shortened by 2 bases and J by 0 bases, with 8 bases between the two germline ends. Germline assignment: CDR1 MNHEY and CDR2 SVGAGI. CDR3 coding DNA: TGTGCCAGCAGTTACCCCGGGCCCTCCTACGAGCAGTACTTC. Its protein is CASSYPGPSYEQYF.

Remarks on this clonotype: At one end the junction does not follow the germline gene, possibly because of a read error. The V gene is TRBV27, the J gene TRBJ2-1; D could derive from TRBD1 or TRBD2 (5 bases each). The germline gives CDR1 MNHEY, CDR2 SMNVEV (reference sequence). The CDR3 spans 15 residues. The CDR3 region has the DNA TGTGCCAGTAGTTTATCGATGGGGACCCACAATGAGCAGTTCTTC. Protein: CASSLSMGTHNEQFF.

V usage is TRBV4-3 and J usage is TRBJ2-2; no clear D gene. This CDR3 has 14 residues. Trimming cost V 1 base and J 7 bases, with 10 bases left between them. Germline V gene sequence: CDR1 LGHNA, CDR2 YSLEER. The CDR3 protein is CASSQAGLGGELFF. CDR3 bases: TGCGCCAGCAGCCAAGCAGGATTGGGCGGGGAGCTGTTTTTT.

This clonotype was observed a few times. V is TRBV12-3 or TRBV12-4 and J is TRBJ1-5; 7 bases are shared with TRBD1. There are 14 residues in the CDR3. V was clipped by 5 bases and J by 7 bases; unmatched bases: 8. The CDR3 reads CASSPTGVSQPQHF. For the CDR3, the DNA is TGTGCCAGCAGTCCTACAGGGGTGAGCCAGCCCCAGCATTTT.

The V and J genes are TRBV4-2 and TRBJ1-1; D remains unclear. Germline loops: CDR1 LGHNA, CDR2 YNFKEQ. There are 16 residues in the CDR3. V shed 0 bases and J shed 0 bases, with 11 bases lying between them. The chain's CDR3 is CASSQDLSPVNTEAFF. Here the CDR3 DNA reads TGTGCCAGCAGCCAAGATCTTTCTCCGGTGAACACTGAAGCTTTCTTT.

This clonotype was seen a handful of times. The chain combines TRBV7-8 with TRBJ2-2; D remains ambiguous. CDR1 is SGHVS, CDR2 FQNEAQ, per germline. The CDR3 is 15 amino acids. Between the trimmed V and J ends, which lost 7 bases and 1 base, there was a span of 13 bases. As DNA, the CDR3 is TGTGCCAGCAAGATGACGGCCGGGAACACCGGGGAGCTGTTTTTT. This gives the protein CASKMTAGNTGELFF. The variable domain in full, with the rest retrieved from reference TRBV7-8 and TRBJ2-2, is GAGVSQSPRYKVAKRGQDVALRCDPISGHVSLFWYQQALGQGPEFLTYFQNEAQLDKSGLPSDRFFAERPEGSVSTLKIQRTQQEDSAVYLCASKMTAGNTGELFFGEGSRLTVL.

The J gene is TRBJ1-6, the V gene TRBV9; D remains ambiguous. The CDR3 covers 15 residues. Germline V CDR1 and CDR2: SGDLS, YYNGEE. Trimming took off 0 bases at V and 5 bases at J, with 9 bases between the two ends. CDR3 sequence reads: CASSVGLLNNSPLHF. The CDR3 nucleotides read TGTGCCAGCAGCGTAGGTCTCCTAAATAATTCACCCCTCCACTTT.

The chain links TRBV7-3 to TRBJ1-6; D perhaps matches TRBD1 (5 bases). Germline lookup yields CDR1 SGHTA and CDR2 FQGTGA. CDR3 length equals 15 residues. The V end was cut by 2 bases, the J end by 8 bases, with 13 bases between. CDR3 coding DNA: TGTGCCAGCAGCTTAGTTGGGGGGAGGTATTCACCCCTCCACTTT. This gives the protein CASSLVGGRYSPLHF. Complete variable domain (other parts from reference TRBV7-3 and TRBJ1-6): GAGVSQTPSNKVTEKGKYVELRCDPISGHTALYWYRQSLGQGPEFLIYFQGTGAADDSGLPNDRFFAVRPEGSVSTLKIQRTERGDSAVYLCASSLVGGRYSPLHFGNGTRLTVT.

The chain uses TRBV3-1 and TRBJ2-5; D tentatively reads TRBD1 or TRBD2 (6 bases each). There are 14 residues in the CDR3. V lost 7 bases and J 4 bases, leaving 16 bases between the germline ends. CDR1 is LGHDT, CDR2 YNNKEL, per germline (reference sequence). The CDR3 sequence: CASNGGAVLETQYF. The CDR3 DNA follows: TGTGCCAGCAACGGGGGCGCGGTGTTAGAGACCCAGTACTTC.

Points on this clonotype: One junction end does not reproduce the germline sequence, and a read error may be involved. The genes are TRBV7-2 and TRBJ2-1; 16 bases are a match to TRBD2. CDR3 size: 17 residues. The germline V gene has CDR1 SGHTA and CDR2 FQGNSA. The chain's CDR3 is CVSSFLGLAGGGDEQFF. CDR3 coding DNA: TGTGTCAGCAGCTTTTTGGGACTAGCGGGGGGGGGGGATGAGCAGTTCTTC.

The sample holds one count of this clonotype. This chain connects TRBV12-3 or TRBV12-4 to TRBJ1-6, with 12 bases matching TRBD1. The trim removed 5 bases at V and 6 bases at J, leaving 8 bases unmatched. The CDR3 has 17 amino acids. Written as DNA, the CDR3 is TGTGCCAGCAGTCCCCGGGACAGGGGGCGGGGTAATTCACCCCTCCACTTT. Translating gives CASSPRDRGRGNSPLHF.